The source of this TCR beta chain is a study of blood T cell repertoires in COVID-19. Study information: Acute and convalescent COVID-19 specimens originated in the United States, Italy and Spain. The cDNA or gDNA used as material had been derived from T cells, B-cell-depleted T cells, or PBMCs.

CDR1 and CDR2 from the germline V gene are MNHEY and SVGEGT. The CDR3 sequence is 14 residues long. Trimming shortened V by 4 bases and J by 7 bases, and 17 bases separated the two germline ends. Authors' analysis steps: Cell counts per sample came from amplifying reference gene primers. Clones were read by immunoSEQ multiplex PCR, and TCRdb kept only the in-frame ones, dropping some. Clone size and V and J calls were adopted from that table, with D and trimming inferred from the DNA. Of about 230,000 clones listed, 83% are singletons. Sequenced sample: peripheral blood. The clonotype originates from a man aged 40-50 years with active or convalescent COVID-19. The chain joins TRBV6-2 or TRBV6-3 to TRBJ2-7, with TRBD2 as a possible D gene (5 bases). The CDR3: CASSSGDGDHEQYF. The DNA of the CDR3 is TGTGCCAGCAGTTCCGGAGACGGGGATCATGAGCAGTACTTC.